This TCR beta chain was profiled in a study of T cells in Graves' hyperthyroidism and ophthalmopathy. Those patients with uncontrolled infection, other autoimmune disease, pregnancy or lactation were excluded. Diagnosing involved the use of clinical symptoms, serum thyroxine and TRAb, thyroid ultrasound and orbital computed tomography. The CDR3 contains 15 residues. Germline CDR1 GTSNPN, CDR2 SVGIG (reference sequence). The J segment lost 7 bases and the V segment lost 2 bases, leaving 8 bases of the junction unmatched. The source material, RNA transcripts, was used to amplify TCR beta CDR3 regions. The primer set for the first-round RT-PCR of the TCR CDR3 was HTBI. MiXCR was run by TCRdb on the multiplex PCR reads, yielding one entry per CDR3 protein. Among approximately 570,000 distinct CDR3 sequences, 20% were seen once, and the ten largest hold roughly 44%. Study-wide results and caveats: Ophthalmopathy and stable hyperthyroidism were separated by a 13 V-J model.

This clonotype was seen repeatedly, ten times or more. Antigen: not known. The V gene is TRBV30, the J gene TRBJ2-2, with TRBD2 matching over 9 bases. The sample taken for sequencing was blood. This clonotype was sampled from a man in his forties with Graves' ophthalmopathy. CDR3 nucleotide sequence: TGTGCCTGGAGTAGTCTAGCGGGATTGATCGGGGAGCTGTTTTTT. This sequence encodes CAWSSLAGLIGELFF.